A selection of T cell receptor beta chains follows, all from one sample in a study of T cell changes during pregnancy in multiple sclerosis. The method was immunoSEQ multiplex PCR; TCRdb's version includes in-frame clones alone and lacks a portion of them. The sample carries around 63,000 clones, around 92% recorded once. Sequencing was performed on CD8+ T cells from peripheral blood mononuclear cells, taken in the third trimester of pregnancy. These receptors came from a female donor in good health, enrolled as a control in a pregnancy study. The CDR3 runs from the conserved cysteine through the conserved F or W. The order of the fields is J gene, D gene, V gene, clone size, CDR3 DNA, CDR3 protein. D genes are given only for firm matches. Clone size, where shown, is once, few, many, or a class for clones that have expanded.

J gene: TRBJ2-5; D gene: -; V gene: TRBV4-1; clone size: -; CDR3 DNA: TGCGCCAGCAGCCAAGGGGCTGTACAAGAGACCCAGTACTTC; CDR3 protein: CASSQGAVQETQYF
J gene: TRBJ2-7; D gene: TRBD1; V gene: TRBV6-6; clone size: -; CDR3 DNA: TGTGCCAGCAGTTATGCTCCGGGACAGGTCCACGAGCAGTACTTC; CDR3 protein: CASSYAPGQVHEQYF
J gene: TRBJ1-1; D gene: TRBD1; V gene: TRBV6-5; clone size: -; CDR3 DNA: TGTGCCAGCAGTTACCCCGGACAGGGGTCCACTGAAGCTTTCTTT; CDR3 protein: CASSYPGQGSTEAFF
J gene: TRBJ1-1; D gene: TRBD1; V gene: TRBV6-1; clone size: -; CDR3 DNA: TGTGCCAGCAGTTCTGACAGGGGAATGCCTGAAGCTTTCTTT; CDR3 protein: CASSSDRGMPEAFF
J gene: TRBJ2-7; D gene: -; V gene: TRBV11-3; clone size: -; CDR3 DNA: TGTGCCAGCAGCCACGACGGGACCTACGAGCAGTACTTC; CDR3 protein: CASSHDGTYEQYF
J gene: TRBJ2-6; D gene: -; V gene: TRBV2; clone size: few; CDR3 DNA: TGTGCCAGCTTCGGAGAATCGGACAGTTTCTCTGGGGCCAACGTCCTGACTTTC; CDR3 protein: CASFGESDSFSGANVLTF
J gene: TRBJ2-3; D gene: -; V gene: TRBV6-4; clone size: -; CDR3 DNA: TGTGCCAGCAGCCCGACGGGGAGCACAGATACGCAGTATTTT; CDR3 protein: CASSPTGSTDTQYF
J gene: TRBJ2-7; D gene: -; V gene: TRBV4-3; clone size: once; CDR3 DNA: TGCGCCAGCAGCCAAGAGCAGGGATCTACCTACGAGCAGTACTTC; CDR3 protein: CASSQEQGSTYEQYF
J gene: TRBJ1-1; D gene: -; V gene: TRBV6-5; clone size: -; CDR3 DNA: TGTGCCAGCAGTTACTCGGGAGGGGGAGGTACTGAAGCTTTCTTT; CDR3 protein: CASSYSGGGGTEAFF
J gene: TRBJ2-7; D gene: TRBD1; V gene: TRBV19; clone size: -; CDR3 DNA: TGTGCCAGTAGTTTCCGGGACAGGGGGCTCGAGCAGTACTTC; CDR3 protein: CASSFRDRGLEQYF
J gene: TRBJ2-1; D gene: -; V gene: TRBV2; clone size: -; CDR3 DNA: TGTGCCAGCAGTGGGCGAAGCGATGAGCAGTTCTTC; CDR3 protein: CASSGRSDEQFF
J gene: TRBJ2-1; D gene: -; V gene: TRBV5-6; clone size: -; CDR3 DNA: TGTGCCAGCAGCCCTGGGGCTTTGGATGAGCAGTTCTTC; CDR3 protein: CASSPGALDEQFF
J gene: TRBJ2-7; D gene: -; V gene: TRBV7-2; clone size: -; CDR3 DNA: TGTGCCAGCAGCTTGGCCTTTGCCTACGAGCAGTACTTC; CDR3 protein: CASSLAFAYEQYF
J gene: TRBJ2-7; D gene: -; V gene: TRBV10-3; clone size: -; CDR3 DNA: TGTGCCATCAGTGACGCAGTCCCCGACTACGAGCAGTACTTC; CDR3 protein: CAISDAVPDYEQYF
J gene: TRBJ2-1; D gene: -; V gene: TRBV5-4; clone size: -; CDR3 DNA: TGTGCCAGCAGCCCGGACTTGGGGTTAAGCTATGAGCAGTTCTTC; CDR3 protein: CASSPDLGLSYEQFF
J gene: TRBJ1-1; D gene: -; V gene: TRBV25-1; clone size: -; CDR3 DNA: TGTGCCAGCAGTCCGAGAACTGGCACTGAAGCTTTCTTT; CDR3 protein: CASSPRTGTEAFF
J gene: TRBJ2-2; D gene: -; V gene: TRBV27; clone size: -; CDR3 DNA: TGTGCCAGCAGGAGCACCGGGGAGCTGTTTTTT; CDR3 protein: CASRSTGELFF
J gene: TRBJ2-3; D gene: TRBD1; V gene: TRBV14; clone size: -; CDR3 DNA: TGTGCCAGCAGCCAAGGACAGGGGGCCCCCTACACAGATACGCAGTATTTT; CDR3 protein: CASSQGQGAPYTDTQYF
J gene: TRBJ2-3; D gene: -; V gene: TRBV30; clone size: -; CDR3 DNA: TGTGCCTGGAGTGTACGAGGAGGATTTCAAACAGATACGCAGTATTTT; CDR3 protein: CAWSVRGGFQTDTQYF
J gene: TRBJ1-6; D gene: -; V gene: TRBV27; clone size: -; CDR3 DNA: TGTGCCAGCAGTTCAGCCCCGCCAGGGTTTGGATCACCCCTCCACTTT; CDR3 protein: CASSSAPPGFGSPLHF
J gene: TRBJ2-7; D gene: TRBD1; V gene: TRBV27; clone size: -; CDR3 DNA: TGTGCCAGCGGCCGGGACAGGGTGAACGAGCAGTACTTC; CDR3 protein: CASGRDRVNEQYF
J gene: TRBJ2-7; D gene: -; V gene: TRBV4-1; clone size: -; CDR3 DNA: TGCGCCAGCAGCCAAGATCGGATGGCACAGATATACGAGCAGTACTTC; CDR3 protein: CASSQDRMAQIYEQYF
J gene: TRBJ2-7; D gene: TRBD2; V gene: TRBV6-4; clone size: -; CDR3 DNA: TGTGCCAGCAGTGACTCGACGGGAGGGGTTTACGAGCAGTACTTC; CDR3 protein: CASSDSTGGVYEQYF
J gene: TRBJ2-7; D gene: -; V gene: TRBV7-7; clone size: -; CDR3 DNA: TGTGCTAGCAGCTCATCCCCTAAGACAGGAACCTACGAGCAGTACTTC; CDR3 protein: CASSSSPKTGTYEQYF
J gene: TRBJ2-1; D gene: -; V gene: TRBV5-6; clone size: -; CDR3 DNA: TGTGCCAGCAGCTTGGGACTGGGGCTTCTCTTC; CDR3 protein: CASSLGLGLLF
J gene: TRBJ1-1; D gene: -; V gene: TRBV2; clone size: -; CDR3 DNA: TGTGCCAGCAGTCACGCAGATTCGGAGGCTTTCTTT; CDR3 protein: CASSHADSEAFF
J gene: TRBJ2-7; D gene: -; V gene: TRBV19; clone size: -; CDR3 DNA: TGTGCCAGTAGTATTGGAGGGGGCCCCTCCTACGAGCAGTACTTC; CDR3 protein: CASSIGGGPSYEQYF
J gene: TRBJ2-3; D gene: -; V gene: TRBV10-3; clone size: -; CDR3 DNA: TGTGCCATCAGTGAGTCCGGCGGGGGCGGCACAGATACGCAGTATTTT; CDR3 protein: CAISESGGGGTDTQYF
J gene: TRBJ2-3; D gene: TRBD1; V gene: TRBV7-7; clone size: -; CDR3 DNA: TGTGCTAGCAGCTCGACAGGGGCGATCACAGATACGCAGTATTTT; CDR3 protein: CASSSTGAITDTQYF
J gene: TRBJ1-1; D gene: -; V gene: TRBV2; clone size: few; CDR3 DNA: TGTGCCAGCAGCACTCTAACGAACACTGAAGCTTTCTTT; CDR3 protein: CASSTLTNTEAFF
J gene: TRBJ2-7; D gene: TRBD1; V gene: TRBV29-1; clone size: -; CDR3 DNA: TGCAGCTTCCGGGACAGGAAATCCTACGAGCAGTACTTC; CDR3 protein: CSFRDRKSYEQYF
J gene: TRBJ2-1; D gene: TRBD2; V gene: TRBV27; clone size: -; CDR3 DNA: TGTGCCAGCAGTGGACGACTAGCGGGGGGTTCCTACAATGAGCAGTTCTTC; CDR3 protein: CASSGRLAGGSYNEQFF
J gene: TRBJ2-1; D gene: TRBD2; V gene: TRBV15; clone size: -; CDR3 DNA: TGTACCACCAGCAGAGATAGCGGGCCCTACAATGAGCAGTTCTTC; CDR3 protein: CTTSRDSGPYNEQFF
J gene: TRBJ1-1; D gene: TRBD1; V gene: TRBV6-6; clone size: -; CDR3 DNA: TGTGCCAGCAGTCCGACAGGGGGGCACACTGAAGCTTTCTTT; CDR3 protein: CASSPTGGHTEAFF
J gene: TRBJ1-6; D gene: -; V gene: TRBV7-8; clone size: -; CDR3 DNA: TGTGCCAGCAGCTTAGCTGGCCAGGGGTATTCACCCCTCCACTTT; CDR3 protein: CASSLAGQGYSPLHF
J gene: TRBJ2-2; D gene: TRBD2; V gene: TRBV16; clone size: -; CDR3 DNA: TGTGCCAGCAGCCCTCGGGGGGGCGACGGGGAGCTGTTTTTT; CDR3 protein: CASSPRGGDGELFF
J gene: TRBJ2-1; D gene: -; V gene: TRBV7-2; clone size: -; CDR3 DNA: TGTGCCAGCAGCTTAGCCACAGCACCCCTCTACAATGAGCAGTTCTTC; CDR3 protein: CASSLATAPLYNEQFF
J gene: TRBJ1-2; D gene: TRBD1; V gene: TRBV27; clone size: once; CDR3 DNA: TGTGCCAGCAGTTTATCGACAGGGAACTATGGCTACACCTTC; CDR3 protein: CASSLSTGNYGYTF
J gene: TRBJ1-2; D gene: -; V gene: TRBV30; clone size: once; CDR3 DNA: TGTGCCTGGAGTGTAGGTACAGGGTACAATGGCTACACCTTC; CDR3 protein: CAWSVGTGYNGYTF
J gene: TRBJ2-2; D gene: -; V gene: TRBV28; clone size: -; CDR3 DNA: TGTGCCAGCAGCTCGGGGTACACCGGGGAGCTGTTTTTT; CDR3 protein: CASSSGYTGELFF
J gene: TRBJ2-1; D gene: TRBD1; V gene: TRBV4-1; clone size: -; CDR3 DNA: TGCGCCAGCAGCTTCCGACAGGGAGACAATGAGCAGTTCTTC; CDR3 protein: CASSFRQGDNEQFF
J gene: TRBJ1-1; D gene: -; V gene: TRBV10-2; clone size: once; CDR3 DNA: TGCGCCAGCAGTGAGCACGGGAAAGACACTGAAGCTTTCTTT; CDR3 protein: CASSEHGKDTEAFF
J gene: TRBJ1-1; D gene: -; V gene: TRBV7-9; clone size: -; CDR3 DNA: TGTGCCAGCAGCTTGCCAGGGAGGCACACTGAAGCTTTCTTT; CDR3 protein: CASSLPGRHTEAFF
J gene: TRBJ2-1; D gene: -; V gene: TRBV12-5; clone size: once; CDR3 DNA: TGTGCTAGTGGTGACGGGGACTCCTACAATGAGCAGTTCTTC; CDR3 protein: CASGDGDSYNEQFF
J gene: TRBJ2-7; D gene: TRBD1; V gene: TRBV12-5; clone size: once; CDR3 DNA: TGTGCTAGTGGTTTGGCCGGGACAGGGGGGTACGAGCAGTACTTC; CDR3 protein: CASGLAGTGGYEQYF
J gene: TRBJ1-2; D gene: -; V gene: TRBV30; clone size: -; CDR3 DNA: TGTGCCTGGGAGGGGGTCTATGGCTACACCTTC; CDR3 protein: CAWEGVYGYTF